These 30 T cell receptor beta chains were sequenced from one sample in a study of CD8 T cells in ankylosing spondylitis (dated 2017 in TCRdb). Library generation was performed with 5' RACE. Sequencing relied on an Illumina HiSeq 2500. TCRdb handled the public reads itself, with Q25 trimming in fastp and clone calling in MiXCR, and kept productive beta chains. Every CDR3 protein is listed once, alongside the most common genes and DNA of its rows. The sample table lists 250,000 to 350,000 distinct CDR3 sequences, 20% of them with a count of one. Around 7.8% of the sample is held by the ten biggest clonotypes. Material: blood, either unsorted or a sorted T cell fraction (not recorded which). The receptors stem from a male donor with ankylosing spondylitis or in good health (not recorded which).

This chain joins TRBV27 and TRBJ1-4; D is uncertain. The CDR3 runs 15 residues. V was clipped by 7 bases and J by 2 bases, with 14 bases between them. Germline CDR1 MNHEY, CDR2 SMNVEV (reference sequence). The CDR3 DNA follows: TGTGCCAGCAACCCTACAGTCCCCACTAATGAAAAACTGTTTTTT. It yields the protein CASNPTVPTNEKLFF.

CDR3 coding DNA: TGTGCCAGCAGCTCCGGTGGCAATAGTCAGCCCCAGCATTTT. Amino acids: CASSSGGNSQPQHF. This chain uses TRBV5-6 with TRBJ1-5; D unclear. The length of the CDR3 is 14 residues. CDR1 is SGHDT, CDR2 YYEEEE, per germline. Trimming took off 3 bases at V and 6 bases at J, with 13 bases between the two ends.

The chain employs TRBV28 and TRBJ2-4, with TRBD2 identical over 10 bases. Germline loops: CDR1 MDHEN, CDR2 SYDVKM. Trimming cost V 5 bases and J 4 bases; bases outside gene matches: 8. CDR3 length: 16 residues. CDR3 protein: CASSQPKRGGKNIQYF. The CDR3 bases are TGTGCCAGCAGTCAACCTAAGCGGGGGGGAAAAAACATTCAGTACTTC.

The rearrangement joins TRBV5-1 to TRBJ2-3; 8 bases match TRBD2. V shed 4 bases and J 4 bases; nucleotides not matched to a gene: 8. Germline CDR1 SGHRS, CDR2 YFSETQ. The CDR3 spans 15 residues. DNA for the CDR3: TGCGCCAGCAGCGGCGCGGGGGGCAGGGCAGATACGCAGTATTTT. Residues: CASSGAGGRADTQYF.

CDR3 loop: CASSLARGSGELFF. CDR3 DNA sequence: TGTGCCAGCAGCTTAGCGAGAGGATCCGGGGAGCTGTTTTTT. This chain links TRBV11-2 with TRBJ2-2; D is unresolved. Germline values: CDR1 SGHAT, CDR2 FQNNGV. This CDR3 is 14 amino acids long. V was clipped by 1 base and J by 6 bases, with 9 bases between them.

The CDR3 loop reads CASSVEIGGSDGYTF. CDR3 coding DNA: TGTGCCAGCAGCGTAGAGATCGGGGGCTCCGATGGCTACACCTTC. The rearrangement joins TRBV9 to TRBJ1-2; D may be TRBD1 (6 bases). Germline lookup yields CDR1 SGDLS and CDR2 YYNGEE. Trimming shortened V by 0 bases and J by 6 bases, and 15 bases separated the two germline ends. The CDR3 is 15 amino acids.

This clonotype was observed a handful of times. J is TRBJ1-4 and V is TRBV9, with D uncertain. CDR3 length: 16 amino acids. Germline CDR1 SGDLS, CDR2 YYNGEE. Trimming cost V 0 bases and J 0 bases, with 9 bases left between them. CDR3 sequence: CASSVADDATNEKLFF. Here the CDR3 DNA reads TGTGCCAGCAGCGTAGCGGACGATGCAACTAATGAAAAACTGTTTTTT. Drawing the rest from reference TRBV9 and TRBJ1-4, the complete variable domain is DSGVTQTPKHLITATGQRVTLRCSPRSGDLSVYWYQQSLDQGLQFLIQYYNGEERAKGNILERFSAQQFPDLHSELNLSSLELGDSALYFCASSVADDATNEKLFFGSGTQLSVL.

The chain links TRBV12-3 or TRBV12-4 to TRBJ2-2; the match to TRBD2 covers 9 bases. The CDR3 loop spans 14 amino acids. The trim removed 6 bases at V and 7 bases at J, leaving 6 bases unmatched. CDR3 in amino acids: CASRFSGSSGELFF. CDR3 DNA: TGTGCCAGCAGGTTTAGCGGGAGCAGCGGGGAGCTGTTTTTT.

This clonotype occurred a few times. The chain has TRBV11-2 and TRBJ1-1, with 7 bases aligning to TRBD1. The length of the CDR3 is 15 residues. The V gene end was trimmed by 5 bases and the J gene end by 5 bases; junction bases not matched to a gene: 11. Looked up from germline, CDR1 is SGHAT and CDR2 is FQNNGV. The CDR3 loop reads CASSPQGGFVTEAFF. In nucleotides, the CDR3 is TGTGCCAGCAGCCCCCAGGGGGGGTTTGTAACTGAAGCTTTCTTT.

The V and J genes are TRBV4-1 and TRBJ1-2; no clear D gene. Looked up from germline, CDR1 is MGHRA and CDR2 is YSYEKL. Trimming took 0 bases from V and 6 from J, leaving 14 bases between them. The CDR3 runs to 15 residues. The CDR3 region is CASSQDLAAFNGYTF. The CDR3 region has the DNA TGCGCCAGCAGCCAAGATCTAGCAGCCTTCAATGGCTACACCTTC.

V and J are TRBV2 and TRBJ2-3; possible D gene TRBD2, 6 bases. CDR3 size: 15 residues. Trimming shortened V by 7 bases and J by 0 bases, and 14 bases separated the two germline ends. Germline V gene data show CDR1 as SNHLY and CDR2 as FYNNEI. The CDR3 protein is CASTQGRGSTDTQYF. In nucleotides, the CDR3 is TGTGCCAGCACTCAAGGGCGGGGTAGCACAGATACGCAGTATTTT.

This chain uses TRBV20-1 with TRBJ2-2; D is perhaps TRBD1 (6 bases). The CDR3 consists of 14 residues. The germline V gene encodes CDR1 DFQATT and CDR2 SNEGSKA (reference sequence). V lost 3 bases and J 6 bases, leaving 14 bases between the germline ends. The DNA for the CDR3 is TGCAGTGCTAGGCCCCAGGGGATTGCCGGGGAGCTGTTTTTT. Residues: CSARPQGIAGELFF.

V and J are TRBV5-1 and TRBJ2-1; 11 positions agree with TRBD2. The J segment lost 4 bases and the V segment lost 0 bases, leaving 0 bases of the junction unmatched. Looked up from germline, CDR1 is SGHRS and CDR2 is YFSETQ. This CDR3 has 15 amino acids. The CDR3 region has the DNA TGCGCCAGCAGCTTGGCTAGCGGGGGGTACAATGAGCAGTTCTTC. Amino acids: CASSLASGGYNEQFF. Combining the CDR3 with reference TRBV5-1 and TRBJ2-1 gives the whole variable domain KAGVTQTPRYLIKTRGQQVTLSCSPISGHRSVSWYQQTPGQGLQFLFEYFSETQRNKGNFPGRFSGRQFSNSRSEMNVSTLELGDSALYLCASSLASGGYNEQFFGPGTRLTVL.

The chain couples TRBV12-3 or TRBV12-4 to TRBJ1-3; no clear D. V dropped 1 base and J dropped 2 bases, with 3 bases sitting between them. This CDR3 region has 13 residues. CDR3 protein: CASSLETGNTIYF. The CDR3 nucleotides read TGTGCCAGCAGTTTAGAGACTGGAAACACCATATATTTT.

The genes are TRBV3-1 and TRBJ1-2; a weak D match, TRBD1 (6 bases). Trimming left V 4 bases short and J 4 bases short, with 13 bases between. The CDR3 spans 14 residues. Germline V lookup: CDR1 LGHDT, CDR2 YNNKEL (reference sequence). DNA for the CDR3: TGTGCCAGCAGCCCAACCGGGACAACCTATGGCTACACCTTC. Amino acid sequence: CASSPTGTTYGYTF.

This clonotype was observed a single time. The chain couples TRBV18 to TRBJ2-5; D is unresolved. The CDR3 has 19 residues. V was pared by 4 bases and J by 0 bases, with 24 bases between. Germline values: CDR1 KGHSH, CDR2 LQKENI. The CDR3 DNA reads TGTGCCAGCTCACTTGGGTTGGTAACCGGAAAGGGTCACCAAGAGACCCAGTACTTC. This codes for CASSLGLVTGKGHQETQYF.

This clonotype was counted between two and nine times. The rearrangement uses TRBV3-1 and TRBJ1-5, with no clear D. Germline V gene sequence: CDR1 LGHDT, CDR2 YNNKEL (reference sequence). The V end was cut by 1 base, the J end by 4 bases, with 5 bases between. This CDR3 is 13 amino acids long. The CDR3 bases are TGTGCCAGCAGCCAAGTGGTAAATCAGCCCCAGCATTTT. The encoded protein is CASSQVVNQPQHF.

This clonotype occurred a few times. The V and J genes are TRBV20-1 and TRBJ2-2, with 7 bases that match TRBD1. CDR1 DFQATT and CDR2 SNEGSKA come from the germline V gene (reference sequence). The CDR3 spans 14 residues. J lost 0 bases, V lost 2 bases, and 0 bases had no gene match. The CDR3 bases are TGCAGTGCTAGAACAGGGGCGAACACCGGGGAGCTGTTTTTT. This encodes CSARTGANTGELFF.

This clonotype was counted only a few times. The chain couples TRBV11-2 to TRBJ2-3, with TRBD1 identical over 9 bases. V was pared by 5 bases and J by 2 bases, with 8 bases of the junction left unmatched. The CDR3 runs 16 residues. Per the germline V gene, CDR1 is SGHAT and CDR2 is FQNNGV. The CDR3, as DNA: TGTGCCAGCAGCAGGGACCACAGGGGGCACACAGATACGCAGTATTTT. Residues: CASSRDHRGHTDTQYF.

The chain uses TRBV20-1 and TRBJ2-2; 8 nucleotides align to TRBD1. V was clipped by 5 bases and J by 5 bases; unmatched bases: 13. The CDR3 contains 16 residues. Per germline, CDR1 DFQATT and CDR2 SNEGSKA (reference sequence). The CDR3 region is CSAGTPGGAGTGELFF. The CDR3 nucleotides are TGCAGTGCTGGCACCCCAGGGGGCGCGGGTACCGGGGAGCTGTTTTTT.

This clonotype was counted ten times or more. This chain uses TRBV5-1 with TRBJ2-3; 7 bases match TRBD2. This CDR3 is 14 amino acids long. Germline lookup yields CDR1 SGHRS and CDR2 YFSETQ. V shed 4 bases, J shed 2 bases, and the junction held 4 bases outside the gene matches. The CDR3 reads CASSPGGVTDTQYF. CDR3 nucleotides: TGCGCCAGCAGCCCGGGGGGTGTCACAGATACGCAGTATTTT.

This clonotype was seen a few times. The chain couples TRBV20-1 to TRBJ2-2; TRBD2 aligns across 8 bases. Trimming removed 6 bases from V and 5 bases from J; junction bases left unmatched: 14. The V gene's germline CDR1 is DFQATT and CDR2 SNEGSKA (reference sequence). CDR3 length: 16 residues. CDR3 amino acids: CSAPGVAGSLTGELFF. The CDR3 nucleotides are TGCAGTGCCCCAGGGGTAGCGGGAAGTTTGACCGGGGAGCTGTTTTTT.

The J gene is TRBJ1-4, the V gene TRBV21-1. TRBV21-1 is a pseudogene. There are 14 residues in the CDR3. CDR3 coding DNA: TGTGCCAGCAGCCTATTCTTCGGGCAGGAAAAACTGTTTTTT. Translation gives CASSLFFGQEKLFF.

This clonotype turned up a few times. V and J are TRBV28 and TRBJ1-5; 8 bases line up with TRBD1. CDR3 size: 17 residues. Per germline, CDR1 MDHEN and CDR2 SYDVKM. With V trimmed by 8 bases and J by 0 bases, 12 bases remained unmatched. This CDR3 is CASEGQGHRDSNQPQHF. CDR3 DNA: TGTGCCAGCGAAGGACAGGGACACAGGGATAGCAATCAGCCCCAGCATTTT.

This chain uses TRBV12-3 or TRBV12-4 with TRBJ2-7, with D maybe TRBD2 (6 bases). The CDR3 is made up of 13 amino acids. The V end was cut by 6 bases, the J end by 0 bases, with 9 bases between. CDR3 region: CASSRTNSYEQYV. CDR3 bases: TGTGCCAGCAGCCGGACTAACTCCTACGAGCAGTACGTC.

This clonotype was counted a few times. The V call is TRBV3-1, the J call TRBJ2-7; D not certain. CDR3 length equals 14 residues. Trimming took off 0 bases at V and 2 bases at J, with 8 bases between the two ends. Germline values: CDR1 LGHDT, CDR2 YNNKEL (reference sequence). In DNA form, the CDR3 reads TGTGCCAGCAGCCAAGATGCGACCACCTACGAGCAGTACGTC. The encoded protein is CASSQDATTYEQYV.

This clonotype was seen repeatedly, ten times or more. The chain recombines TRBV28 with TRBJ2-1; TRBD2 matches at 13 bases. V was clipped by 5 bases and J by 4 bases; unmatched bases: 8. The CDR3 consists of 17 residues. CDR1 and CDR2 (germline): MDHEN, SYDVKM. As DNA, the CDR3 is TGTGCCAGCAGTCCACGACTAGCGGGGGGTTTATACAATGAGCAGTTCTTC. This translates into CASSPRLAGGLYNEQFF. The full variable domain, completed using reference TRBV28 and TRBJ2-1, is DVKVTQSSRYLVKRTGEKVFLECVQDMDHENMFWYRQDPGLGLRLIYFSYDVKMKEKGDIPEGYSVSREKKERFSLILESASTNQTSMYLCASSPRLAGGLYNEQFFGPGTRLTVL.

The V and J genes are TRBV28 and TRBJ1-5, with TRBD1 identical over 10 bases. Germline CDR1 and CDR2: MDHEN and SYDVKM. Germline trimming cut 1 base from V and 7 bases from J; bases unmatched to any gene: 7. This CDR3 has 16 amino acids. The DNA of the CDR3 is TGTGCCAGCAGTTTATATCCGGCGGACAGGGGGCAGCCCCAGCATTTT. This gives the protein CASSLYPADRGQPQHF. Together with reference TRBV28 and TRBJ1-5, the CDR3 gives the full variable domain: DVKVTQSSRYLVKRTGEKVFLECVQDMDHENMFWYRQDPGLGLRLIYFSYDVKMKEKGDIPEGYSVSREKKERFSLILESASTNQTSMYLCASSLYPADRGQPQHFGDGTRLSIL.

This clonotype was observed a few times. In DNA form, the CDR3 reads TGCAGTGCTACCCCCTTACTAGCGGGAGTGGGAGAGACCCAGTACTTC. This codes for CSATPLLAGVGETQYF. This rearrangement joins TRBV20-1 to TRBJ2-5; 11 bases align to TRBD2. Germline CDR1 reads DFQATT; CDR2 reads SNEGSKA (reference sequence). CDR3 length equals 16 residues. V lost 4 bases to trimming and J lost 4 bases; unmatched junction nucleotides: 11.

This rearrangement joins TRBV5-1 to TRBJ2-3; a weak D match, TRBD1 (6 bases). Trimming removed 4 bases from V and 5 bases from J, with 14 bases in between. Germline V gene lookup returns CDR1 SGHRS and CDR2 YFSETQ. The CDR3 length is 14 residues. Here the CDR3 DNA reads TGCGCCAGCAGCACACACGGCAGGGGAGATACGCAGTATTTT. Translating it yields CASSTHGRGDTQYF.